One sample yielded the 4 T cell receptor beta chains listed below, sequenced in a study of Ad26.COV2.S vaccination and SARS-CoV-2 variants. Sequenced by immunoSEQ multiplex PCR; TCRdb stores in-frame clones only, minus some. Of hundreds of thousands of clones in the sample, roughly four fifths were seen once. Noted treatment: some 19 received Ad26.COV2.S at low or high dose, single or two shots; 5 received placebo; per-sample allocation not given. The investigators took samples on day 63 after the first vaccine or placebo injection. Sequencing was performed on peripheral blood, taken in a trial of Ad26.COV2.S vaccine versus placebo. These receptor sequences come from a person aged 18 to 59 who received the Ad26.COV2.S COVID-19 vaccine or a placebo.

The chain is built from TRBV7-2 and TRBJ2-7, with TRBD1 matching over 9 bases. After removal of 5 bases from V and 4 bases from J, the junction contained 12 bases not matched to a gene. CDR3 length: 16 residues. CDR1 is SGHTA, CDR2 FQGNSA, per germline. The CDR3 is CASSRASGTGYYEQYF. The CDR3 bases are TGTGCCAGCAGCAGAGCCTCCGGGACAGGGTATTACGAGCAGTACTTC.

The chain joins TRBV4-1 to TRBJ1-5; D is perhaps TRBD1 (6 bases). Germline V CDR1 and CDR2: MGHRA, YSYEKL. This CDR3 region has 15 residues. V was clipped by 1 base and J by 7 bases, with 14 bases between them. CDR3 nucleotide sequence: TGCGCCAGCAGCCAAGTGGGGGGGGCTGGACAGCCCCAGCATTTT. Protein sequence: CASSQVGGAGQPQHF.

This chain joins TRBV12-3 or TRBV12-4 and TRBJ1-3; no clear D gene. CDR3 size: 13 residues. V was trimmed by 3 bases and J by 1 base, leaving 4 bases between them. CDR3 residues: CASSFVSGNTIYF. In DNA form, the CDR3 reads TGTGCCAGCAGTTTTGTATCTGGAAACACCATATATTTT.

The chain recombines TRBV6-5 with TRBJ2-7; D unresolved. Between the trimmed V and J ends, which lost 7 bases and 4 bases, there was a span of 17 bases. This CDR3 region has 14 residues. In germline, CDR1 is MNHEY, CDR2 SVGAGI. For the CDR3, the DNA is TGTGCCAGCAAGGATCCGCGACACACGTACGAGCAGTACTTC. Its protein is CASKDPRHTYEQYF.